Below are 10 T cell receptor beta chains sequenced from a single sample in a study of shared clonotypes between healthy human individuals. Only CD45RO-negative cells positively selected for CCR7 counted as naive CD8 cells, so terminally differentiated effector memory CD45RA+ cells were excluded. Using immunoSEQ multiplex PCR, the repertoire was profiled, and TCRdb retains in-frame clones only, with some absent. In the table there are about 2.1 million clones, under 95% of which are singletons. The sequencing input was naive CD8+ T cells from PBMCs. These receptors were collected from a man between 18 and 29 years old in good health. Some clones in this sample may be carry-over from other donors' samples.

This clone was detected a few times. This sample also contains other DNA sequences that code for the same CDR3. The rearrangement joins TRBV7-9 to TRBJ2-1; 9 bases fit TRBD1. The J segment lost 0 bases and the V segment lost 3 bases, leaving 0 bases of the junction unmatched. This CDR3 spans 15 amino acids. Germline CDR1 and CDR2: SEHNR and FQNEAQ (reference sequence). CDR3 residues: CASSLGQGSYNEQFF. The DNA for the CDR3 is TGTGCCAGCAGCTTGGGACAGGGCTCCTACAATGAGCAGTTCTTC.

V gene TRBV7-9 combines with J gene TRBJ1-1; possible D gene TRBD1, 5 bases. The germline gives CDR1 SEHNR, CDR2 FQNEAQ (reference sequence). V dropped 5 bases and J dropped 1 base, with 11 bases sitting between them. The CDR3 has 14 amino acids. The CDR3: CASSLGDWNTEAFF. The CDR3 DNA reads TGTGCCAGCAGCCTAGGGGATTGGAACACTGAAGCTTTCTTT. Complete variable domain (other parts from reference TRBV7-9 and TRBJ1-1): DTGVSQNPRHKITKRGQNVTFRCDPISEHNRLYWYRQTLGQGPEFLTYFQNEAQLEKSRLLSDRFSAERPKGSFSTLEIQRTEQGDSAMYLCASSLGDWNTEAFFGQGTRLTVV.

This clone was counted a single time. This chain joins TRBV4-1 and TRBJ1-1; 7 nucleotides agree with TRBD1. The CDR3 length is 16 residues. V shed 2 bases, J shed 0 bases, and the junction held 6 bases outside the gene matches. Germline V gives CDR1 MGHRA, CDR2 YSYEKL. CDR3 sequence: CASSQRDRNLNTEAFF. In DNA form, the CDR3 reads TGCGCCAGCAGCCAACGGGACAGAAACTTGAACACTGAAGCTTTCTTT.

The rearrangement joins TRBV9 to TRBJ2-7; TRBD1 aligns across 11 bases. CDR1 is SGDLS, CDR2 YYNGEE, per germline. The V and J ends lost 4 bases and 6 bases, in that order; junction bases with no gene match: 6. The CDR3 consists of 14 residues. CDR3 nucleotides: TGTGCCAGCAGCACGGACAGGGGGCACTCCGAGCAGTACTTC. As protein: CASSTDRGHSEQYF. The full variable domain, rest sourced from reference TRBV9 and TRBJ2-7, is DSGVTQTPKHLITATGQRVTLRCSPRSGDLSVYWYQQSLDQGLQFLIQYYNGEERAKGNILERFSAQQFPDLHSELNLSSLELGDSALYFCASSTDRGHSEQYFGPGTRLTVT.

The chain is built from TRBV10-3 and TRBJ2-2; no reliable D call. Germline CDR1 is ENHRY and CDR2 is SYGVKD. V was pared by 2 bases and J by 6 bases, with 10 bases between. The CDR3 consists of 14 residues. The CDR3 nucleotides read TGTGCCATCAGTGAGGCACGTCCCGCCGGGGAGCTGTTTTTT. Residues: CAISEARPAGELFF.

This clone has only one observation. This chain uses TRBV29-1 with TRBJ2-7; a possible D gene is TRBD1 (6 bases). Deletions cut 7 bases from V and 0 bases from J, with 19 bases between. This CDR3 has 15 amino acids. The germline gives CDR1 SQVTM, CDR2 ANQGSEA. CDR3 in amino acids: CSAAPGQRSSYEQYF. The CDR3 DNA is TGCAGCGCAGCACCCGGACAGCGCTCCTCCTACGAGCAGTACTTC.

V is TRBV7-3 and J is TRBJ2-2; D unresolved. Trimming stripped 3 bases from V and 0 bases from J, with 14 bases between. This CDR3 spans 17 amino acids. Looked up from germline, CDR1 is SGHTA and CDR2 is FQGTGA. The CDR3 region is CASSFPSNGSNTGELFF. The CDR3 nucleotides are TGTGCCAGCAGCTTCCCTTCGAACGGGTCGAACACCGGGGAGCTGTTTTTT.

V and J are TRBV11-3 and TRBJ2-1; D might be TRBD2 (5 bases). The CDR3 loop spans 14 amino acids. With 5 bases removed from V and 6 bases from J, the gap between germline ends came to 14 bases. Germline lookup yields CDR1 SGHNT and CDR2 YENEEA. Here the CDR3 DNA reads TGTGCCAGCAGCCCCTTCTTGGGGAGCAATGAGCAGTTCTTC. Translation gives CASSPFLGSNEQFF.

Points on this clone: Other DNA sequences of this sample code for an identical CDR3. The chain carries TRBV29-1 and TRBJ1-1, with D tentatively TRBD1 (5 bases). The CDR3 runs to 13 residues. The V gene's germline CDR1 is SQVTM and CDR2 ANQGSEA. V dropped 6 bases and J dropped 2 bases, with 13 bases sitting between them. Here the CDR3 DNA reads TGCAGCGTCGATCAGGGAGAAAACACTGAAGCTTTCTTT. It codes for CSVDQGENTEAFF.

The chain recombines TRBV7-8 with TRBJ2-7; no clear D gene. The ends were cut back, 4 bases at V and 2 bases at J, with 12 bases in the middle. CDR3 size: 14 residues. Germline V gene data show CDR1 as SGHVS and CDR2 as FQNEAQ. The CDR3 sequence: CASSSPPAAYEQYF. CDR3 DNA sequence: TGTGCCAGCAGCTCACCCCCGGCCGCCTACGAGCAGTACTTC.